One T cell receptor (beta chain) is described in this entry. The antigen remains undetermined. This sample is part of a study of T cell responses to AZD1222 COVID-19 vaccine. Notes on the study in general: Baseline serology detected seropositivity in only five to seven AZD1222 recipients.

Looked up from germline, CDR1 is SGHTA and CDR2 is FQGTGA. Trimming removed 2 bases at V and 7 bases at J, with 6 bases between. CDR3 length: 12 amino acids. The data were produced by immunoSEQ multiplex PCR, yet TCRdb's version contains in-frame clones alone and is incomplete. The sample shows under 150,000 clones, just over 90% of them seen only once. V gene TRBV7-3 combines with J gene TRBJ2-1; D gene uncertain. The material sequenced was peripheral blood, taken on day 0 of AZD1222 vaccination. This receptor was taken from an adult in good health. Written as DNA, the CDR3 is TGTGCCAGCAGCTTACCTAATAATGAGCAGTTCTTC. It encodes CASSLPNNEQFF.